This T cell receptor beta chain comes out of a study of technical replicates of blood from a few donors. Some clones are missing from TCRdb's copy, which holds only in-frame ones; the method was immunoSEQ multiplex PCR. The data contain tens of thousands of clones, 70% to 90% of them singletons. Germline V CDR1 and CDR2: SGHRS, YFSETQ. CDR3 length equals 14 residues. The V segment lost 2 bases and the J segment 2 bases; nucleotides outside the gene matches: 2. Sequenced sample: PBMCs. The chain combines TRBV5-1 with TRBJ2-7; 9 nucleotides agree with TRBD2. The receptor was isolated from a human donor in good health. Some clones in this sample may be carry-over from other donors' samples. The CDR3 sequence: CASSLASGAYEQYF. The CDR3 DNA reads as TGCGCCAGCAGCTTAGCTAGCGGGGCCTACGAGCAGTACTTC.